The clone carrying this T cell receptor (beta chain) was picked up a small number of times. What it binds is not known. The entry originates in a study of neoadjuvant anti-PD-1 for oral cavity cancer. Data came from immunoSEQ multiplex PCR; TCRdb stores just in-frame clones and leaves some out. The sample consists of about 14,000 clones, around two thirds of them appearing once. Patients had newly diagnosed, untreated stage II-IVA oral cavity squamous cell carcinoma. Study observations and caveats: Each response group had just three patients in TCR analyses.

This CDR3 has 13 amino acids. V gave up 4 bases and J gave up 5 bases, with 11 bases separating them. Germline V CDR1 and CDR2: MGHDK, SYGVNS. V is TRBV25-1 and J is TRBJ1-1; maybe TRBD1 (6 bases). This sequence originates from a person aged 35 to 85 with oral cavity squamous cell carcinoma. Sequences were derived from PBMCs, sampled before nivolumab (anti-PD-1) treatment. As DNA, the CDR3 is TGTGCCAGCAGTGCCGGGACAACGACTGAAGCTTTCTTT. Translated: CASSAGTTTEAFF.